This T cell receptor beta chain was sequenced in a study of shared clonotypes between healthy human individuals. Study summary: Every donor yielded three CD4 naive, three CD4 memory, two CD8 naive and one CD8 memory plate.

This CDR3 spans 12 amino acids. Germline assignment: CDR1 MNHEY and CDR2 SMNVEV (reference sequence). With 5 bases removed from V and 3 bases from J, the gap between germline ends came to 5 bases. As regards this clone: The antigen remains unidentified.

The DNA input per sorted-subset replicate PCR was approximately 210 ng, corresponding to tens of thousands of T cell genomes. The protocol was immunoSEQ multiplex PCR, while the TCRdb copy is restricted to in-frame clones and leaves out a portion. The sample holds roughly 2.5 million clones, 90% to 95% seen once. Study-wide findings and caveats: Only blood was sampled, and tissue TCR repertoires likely differ from blood ones.

The chain has TRBV27 and TRBJ1-5; D unresolved. This TCR derives from a man in his late teens or twenties in good health. Specimen: naive CD4+ T cells sorted from blood. Sample subset: CD45RA+ positively selected. CDR3 protein: CASSEYNQPQHF. The DNA of the CDR3 is TGTGCCAGCAGTGAGTACAATCAGCCCCAGCATTTT.